A single sample gave rise to the 11 T cell receptor beta chains below, sequenced in a study of T-cell reconstitution after alpha-beta-depleted transplantation in children. As it was prepared, the TCRbeta library received unique molecular identifiers. TCRdb fed the PCR reads into MiXCR, producing one record per CDR3 protein. The profile shows roughly 300,000 distinct CDR3 sequences, around a tenth of them singletons. The sample consisted of peripheral blood, taken 180 days after TCRalphabeta/CD19-depleted stem cell transplant. All receptors come from a male patient under 10 years old who had a stem cell transplant for chronic granulomatous disease, so the T cells may come from the graft donor.

This clonotype is a singleton in its sample. A much bigger clone sits one base away, suggesting this may be a read error. The chain couples TRBV28 to TRBJ1-2; D not certain. Looked up from germline, CDR1 is MDHEN and CDR2 is SYDVKM. The CDR3 extends over 15 amino acids. This CDR3 reads CASSGSLPLHYGYAF. The CDR3 bases are TGTGCCAGCAGCGGCTCCCTACCCCTCCATTATGGCTACGCCTTC.

There are many counts of this clonotype. The rearrangement links TRBV20-1 to TRBJ2-1; 7 bases align to TRBD1. The ends lost 6 bases at V and 8 bases at J; junction bases unmatched: 4. Germline V lookup: CDR1 DFQATT, CDR2 SNEGSKA (reference sequence). The CDR3 is made up of 11 amino acids. The DNA for the CDR3 is TGCAGTGCAAACAGGGGCGATGAGCAGTTCTTC. It encodes CSANRGDEQFF.

This clonotype was seen ten or more times. V is TRBV12-5 and J is TRBJ1-2; 7 positions match TRBD1. The trim removed 4 bases at V and 4 bases at J, leaving 21 bases unmatched. The CDR3 length is 19 residues. From germline, CDR1 is LGHNT and CDR2 FRNRAP. The CDR3 loop is CASGSNRVRGLLSAYGYTF. In DNA, the CDR3 is TGTGCTAGTGGTTCCAACCGGGTGAGGGGGCTGCTCTCGGCCTATGGCTACACCTTC.

This clonotype was found many times. The V gene is TRBV28, the J gene TRBJ2-7; 8 nucleotides agree with TRBD1. Germline CDR1 is MDHEN and CDR2 is SYDVKM. V lost 6 bases to trimming and J lost 3 bases; unmatched junction nucleotides: 7. This CDR3 has 14 amino acids. The CDR3 spells CASSRQGSYYEQYF. The CDR3 DNA reads TGTGCCAGCAGCCGACAGGGGTCATACTACGAGCAGTACTTC.

This clonotype was seen ten or more times. The CDR3 here is CASNPLGGEYKAQYF. In DNA form, the CDR3 reads TGTGCCAGCAACCCCCTGGGCGGGGAGTATAAGGCCCAGTACTTC. This chain links TRBV28 with TRBJ2-5; D perhaps matches TRBD2 (6 bases). Germline values: CDR1 MDHEN, CDR2 SYDVKM. Trimming shortened V by 7 bases and J by 9 bases, and 24 bases separated the two germline ends. This CDR3 contains 15 residues.

This clonotype was observed many times. The chain combines TRBV9 with TRBJ2-1; TRBD2 aligns across 14 bases. This CDR3 has 14 residues. J lost 12 bases, V lost 5 bases, and 7 bases had no gene match. Germline CDR1 and CDR2: SGDLS and YYNGEE. CDR3 bases: TGTGCCAGCAGTGAGACTAGCGGGGGGGCTTGGCAGTTCTTC. Translated: CASSETSGGAWQFF.

This clonotype was found once. A much larger clone differs by one base, so this may be a read error. The chain is built from TRBV29-1 and TRBJ2-1, with D possibly being TRBD2 (5 bases). In germline, CDR1 is SQVTM, CDR2 ANQGSEA. This CDR3 contains 13 residues. CDR3 DNA sequence: TGCAGCGTCGGGGTGAGCTCCTACAATGTGCAGTTCTTC. Residues: CSVGVSSYNVQFF.

A few counts support this clonotype. V gene TRBV24-1 combines with J gene TRBJ2-7; D uncertain. Between the trimmed V and J ends, which lost 1 base and 10 bases, there was a span of 10 bases. CDR1 is KGHDR, CDR2 SFDVKD, per germline. The CDR3 runs to 12 residues. As DNA, the CDR3 is TGTGCCACCAGTGATTTTGCCGCACGACAGTACTTC. As protein: CATSDFAARQYF.

This clonotype was recorded many times. This sequence joins TRBV4-1 and TRBJ2-7; 9 nucleotides match TRBD2. Unmatched junction bases numbered 5, after V lost 1 base and J lost 7 bases. Germline CDR1 MGHRA, CDR2 YSYEKL. This CDR3 contains 14 residues. In nucleotides, the CDR3 is TGCGCCAGCAGCCAAGGTAGCGGGAGAGGTGAGCAGTACTTC. Protein sequence: CASSQGSGRGEQYF.

This clonotype was recorded many times. V gene TRBV29-1 combines with J gene TRBJ2-5; tentatively, D is TRBD1 (5 bases). The CDR3 has 11 residues. Germline V lookup: CDR1 SQVTM, CDR2 ANQGSEA. V was pared by 5 bases and J by 3 bases, with 7 bases between. The DNA of the CDR3 is TGCAGCGTTAGACAGAAAGAGACCCAGTACTTC. Translation gives CSVRQKETQYF.

This clonotype showed up many times. This sequence joins TRBV7-9 and TRBJ2-3; D tentatively reads TRBD1 or TRBD2 (5 bases each). Germline values: CDR1 SEHNR, CDR2 FQNEAQ (reference sequence). This CDR3 spans 14 amino acids. The germline V and J ends were trimmed by 5 bases and 4 bases, with 13 bases remaining between them. The CDR3 coding sequence is TGTGCCAGCAGCCGAAATCTGGGGGCAGATACGCAGTATTTT. Translating gives CASSRNLGADTQYF.